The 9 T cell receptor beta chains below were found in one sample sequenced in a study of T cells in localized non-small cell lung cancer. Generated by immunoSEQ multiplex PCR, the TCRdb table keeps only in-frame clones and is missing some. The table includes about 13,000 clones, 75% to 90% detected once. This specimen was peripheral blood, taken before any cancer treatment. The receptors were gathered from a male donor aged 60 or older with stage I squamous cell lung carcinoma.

The DNA of the CDR3 is TGCGCCAGCAGCTTTGTAGCGGGAAATGAGCAGTTCTTC. Amino acid sequence: CASSFVAGNEQFF. V is TRBV5-1 and J is TRBJ2-1; 8 bases map to TRBD2. The CDR3 length is 13 residues. V shed 2 bases and J 7 bases; nucleotides not matched to a gene: 2. From germline, CDR1 is SGHRS and CDR2 YFSETQ.

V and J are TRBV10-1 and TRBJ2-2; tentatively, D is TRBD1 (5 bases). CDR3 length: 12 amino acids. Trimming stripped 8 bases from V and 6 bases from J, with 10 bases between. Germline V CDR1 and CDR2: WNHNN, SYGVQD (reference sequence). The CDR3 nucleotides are TGCGCCAGCTCTCCCAGGGCCGGGGAGCTGTTTTTT. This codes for CASSPRAGELFF.

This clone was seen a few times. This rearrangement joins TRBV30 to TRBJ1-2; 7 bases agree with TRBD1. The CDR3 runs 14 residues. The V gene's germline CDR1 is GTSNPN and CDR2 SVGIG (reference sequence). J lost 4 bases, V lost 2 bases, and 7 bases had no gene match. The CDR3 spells CAWSPQGQGYGYTF. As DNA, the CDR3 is TGTGCCTGGAGTCCACAGGGGCAAGGCTATGGCTACACCTTC.

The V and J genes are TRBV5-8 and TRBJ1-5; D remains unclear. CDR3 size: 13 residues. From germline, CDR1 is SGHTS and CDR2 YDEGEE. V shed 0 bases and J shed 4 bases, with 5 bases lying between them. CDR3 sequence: CASSLGTNQPQHF. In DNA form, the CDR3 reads TGTGCCAGCAGCTTGGGCACTAATCAGCCCCAGCATTTT.

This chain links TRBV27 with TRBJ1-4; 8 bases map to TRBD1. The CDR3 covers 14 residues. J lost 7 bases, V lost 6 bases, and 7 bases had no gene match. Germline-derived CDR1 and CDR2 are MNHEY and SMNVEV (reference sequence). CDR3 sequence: CASRPQGAVEKLFF. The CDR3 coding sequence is TGTGCCAGCAGGCCTCAGGGGGCCGTTGAAAAACTGTTTTTT.

The CDR3 region has the DNA TGTGCCAGCAGTTACGGGGGGGAGTATGGCTACACCTTC. Translating it yields CASSYGGEYGYTF. The V call is TRBV6-5, the J call TRBJ1-2; TRBD1 might be the D (5 bases). The CDR3 sequence is 13 residues long. V gave up 2 bases and J gave up 5 bases, with 9 bases separating them. Germline V CDR1 and CDR2: MNHEY, SVGAGI.

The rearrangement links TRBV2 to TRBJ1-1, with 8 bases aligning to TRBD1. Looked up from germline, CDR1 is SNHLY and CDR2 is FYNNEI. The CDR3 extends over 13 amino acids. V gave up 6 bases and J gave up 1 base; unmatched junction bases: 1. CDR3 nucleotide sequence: TGTGCCAGCAGCGGACAGGGGAACACTGAAGCTTTCTTT. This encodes CASSGQGNTEAFF.

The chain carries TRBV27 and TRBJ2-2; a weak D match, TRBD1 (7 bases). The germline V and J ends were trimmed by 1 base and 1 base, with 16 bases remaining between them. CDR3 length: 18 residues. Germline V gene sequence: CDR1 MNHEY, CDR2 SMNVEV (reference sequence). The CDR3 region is CASSLFGGGDRNTGELFF. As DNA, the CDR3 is TGTGCCAGCAGTTTATTTGGGGGCGGGGACAGGAACACCGGGGAGCTGTTTTTT.

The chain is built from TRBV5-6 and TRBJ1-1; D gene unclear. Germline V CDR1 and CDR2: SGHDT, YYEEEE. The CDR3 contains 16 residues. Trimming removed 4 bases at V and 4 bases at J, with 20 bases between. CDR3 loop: CASSPRLGGGSTEAFF. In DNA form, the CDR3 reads TGTGCCAGCAGCCCCAGGCTAGGAGGTGGGAGCACTGAAGCTTTCTTT.